Sequencing of this TCR beta chain was carried out in a study of blood T cell repertoires in COVID-19. In the study overall: PBMCs, B-cell-depleted T cells, or T cells provided the cDNA or gDNA that made up the material.

This table comes from immunoSEQ multiplex PCR, and its TCRdb copy is limited to in-frame clones, with some not included. The repertoire includes about 270,000 clones, 86% of them detected once, and roughly 9.8% sits in the top ten. The TCR originated in a man aged 35 to 55 who had recovered from COVID-19. The sequenced material came from peripheral blood.

The CDR3: CASSKTGVSYNEQFF. DNA for the CDR3: TGTGCCAGCAGCAAAACAGGGGTCTCCTACAATGAGCAGTTCTTC. J is TRBJ2-1 and V is TRBV11-3; 7 bases match TRBD1. V lost 5 bases to trimming and J lost 0 bases; unmatched junction nucleotides: 4. Germline V CDR1 and CDR2: SGHNT, YENEEA. The CDR3 totals 15 residues.